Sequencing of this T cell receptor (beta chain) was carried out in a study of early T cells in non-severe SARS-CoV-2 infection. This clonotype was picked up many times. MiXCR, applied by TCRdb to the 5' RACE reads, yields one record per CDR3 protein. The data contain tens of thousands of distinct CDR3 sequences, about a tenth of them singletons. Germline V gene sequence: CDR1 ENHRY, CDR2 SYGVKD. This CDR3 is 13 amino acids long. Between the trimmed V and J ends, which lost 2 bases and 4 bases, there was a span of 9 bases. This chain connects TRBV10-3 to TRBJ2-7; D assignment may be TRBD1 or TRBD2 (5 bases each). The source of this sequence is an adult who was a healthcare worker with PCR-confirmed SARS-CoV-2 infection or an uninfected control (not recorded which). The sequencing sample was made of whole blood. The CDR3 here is CAISEPGAYEQYF. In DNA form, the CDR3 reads TGTGCCATCAGTGAGCCCGGGGCGTACGAGCAGTACTTC.